This entry is about one T cell receptor (beta chain). Clones were read by immunoSEQ multiplex PCR, and TCRdb kept only the in-frame ones, dropping some. Among over 100,000 clones listed, about 72% were seen once. The data are from a study of blood T cell repertoires in COVID-19. In germline, CDR1 is SGHTA, CDR2 FQGTGA. The CDR3 is 15 amino acids. The V end lost 2 bases, the J end lost 5 bases, and 12 bases lay between the germline ends. This clonotype was obtained from a woman between 65 and 79 years old with acute or convalescent COVID-19. The chain carries TRBV7-3 and TRBJ2-2, with a possible D match to TRBD2 (6 bases). The sequencing sample was made of peripheral blood. The CDR3 reads CASSLYSGGTGELFF. CDR3 DNA sequence: TGTGCCAGCAGCTTATATAGTGGAGGGACCGGGGAGCTGTTTTTT.